This T cell receptor beta chain was recovered during a study of control samples from healthy donors and cancer patients (dated by TCRdb to the early 2020s). A word on this clone: Its antigen is still unknown. Base quality data are lacking; no much larger clone is found one base away.

Receptor amplification or capture employed the immunoSEQ multiplex PCR assay. TCRdb took over this immuneACCESS table, retaining in-frame rearrangements with V and J assigned. Such tables are incomplete; in checked studies, under half of the missing clones stem from an unresolved V gene, and the remainder is unexplained. Counted in this sample were around 100,000 clones; around 88% of them appeared once. The ten largest clones take up roughly 13% of the sample. Inclusive of the bounding cysteine and phenylalanine, the CDR3 is 14 residues long. Here the CDR3 DNA is all that survives: 42 bases in frame from base 1. Relative to germline, V is missing 2 bases and J is missing 9 bases, with 7 bases of the junction outside any gene match. The germline V gene yields MNHEY for CDR1 and SVGEGT for CDR2.

This sequence originates from a man in his thirties or forties in good health. The V and J genes are TRBV6-2 or TRBV6-3 and TRBJ2-1; 7 bases in between match TRBD1. Source material: blood. Here is the DNA: TGTGCCAGCAGTTACCTTTCGTCAGGGGGTGAGCAGTTCTTC. The encoded protein is CASSYLSSGGEQFF.